This T cell receptor beta chain was identified during a study of T cell repertoires in cytomegalovirus infection. For the study at large: Recently identified HLA-C-restricted and well-studied HLA-B-restricted CMV epitopes were used. Matching HLA type and CMV infection were both indicated by public TCR beta signatures.

A few counts support this clonotype. The target antigen is unknown. CDR1 and CDR2 (germline): SGHDT, YYEEEE. CDR3 size: 14 residues. Trimming cost V 0 bases and J 2 bases, with 9 bases left between them. TCRdb called the reads again in MiXCR, with one record for every CDR3 protein. The repertoire holds under 150,000 distinct CDR3 sequences, about 33% seen once, with more than 35% in the top ten. Sequenced here: CD8+ T cells from cultured PBMCs, sampled from culture after CMV antigen stimulation. The genes are TRBV5-6 and TRBJ2-7, with D uncertain. This TCR derives from a human donor in good health (CMV status not recorded). Some clones in this sample may be carry-over from other donors' samples. The CDR3 nucleotides read TGTGCCAGCAGCTTGGCCGAAACAGCCTACGAGCAGTACTTC. It is translated as CASSLAETAYEQYF.